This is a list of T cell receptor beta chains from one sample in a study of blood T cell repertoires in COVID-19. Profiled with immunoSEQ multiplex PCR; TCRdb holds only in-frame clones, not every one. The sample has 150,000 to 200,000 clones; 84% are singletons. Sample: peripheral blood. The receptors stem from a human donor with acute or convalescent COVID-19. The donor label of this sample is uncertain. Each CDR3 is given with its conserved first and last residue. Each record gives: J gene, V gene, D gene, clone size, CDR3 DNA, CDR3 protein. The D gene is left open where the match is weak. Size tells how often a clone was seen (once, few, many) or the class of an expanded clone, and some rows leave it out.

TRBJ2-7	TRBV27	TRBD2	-	TGTGCCAGCAGAACATCCGGGGGGTACGAGCAGTACTTC	CASRTSGGYEQYF
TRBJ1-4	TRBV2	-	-	TGTGCCAGCAGAGGGACAATTTTAGAAAAACTGTTTTTT	CASRGTILEKLFF
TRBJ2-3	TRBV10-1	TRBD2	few	TGCGCCAGCAGCCCTTCCGGGACTAGCGGGACCACAGATACGCAGTATTTT	CASSPSGTSGTTDTQYF
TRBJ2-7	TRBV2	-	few	TGTGCCAGCAGTGAGGTAACAGGGCTAGGCGAGCAGTACTTC	CASSEVTGLGEQYF
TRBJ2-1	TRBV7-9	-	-	TGTGCCAGCACCCCGAGGGACTTCCCATTCTTC	CASTPRDFPFF
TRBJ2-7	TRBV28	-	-	TGTGCCAGCAGTTCCGGGGGGCTCGACCACTACGAGCAGTACTTC	CASSSGGLDHYEQYF
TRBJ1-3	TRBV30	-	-	TGTGCCTGGAGTACAGGGATGTCAAACACCATATATTTT	CAWSTGMSNTIYF
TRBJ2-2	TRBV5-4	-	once	TGTGCCAGCAGCTTGGTCGGACTGAACACCGGGGAGCTGTTTTTT	CASSLVGLNTGELFF
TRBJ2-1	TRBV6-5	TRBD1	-	TGTGCCAGCACCCAACGGGACAGGGGGCTTGAGCAGTTCTTC	CASTQRDRGLEQFF
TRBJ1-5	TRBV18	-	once	TGTGCCAGCTCACCAGCGACAGGCAATCAGCCCCAGCATTTT	CASSPATGNQPQHF
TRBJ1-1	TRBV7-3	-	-	TGTGCCAGCAGCTTCATGAACACTGAAGCTTTCTTT	CASSFMNTEAFF
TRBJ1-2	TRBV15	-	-	TGTGCCACCAGCAGAGATGTCGAGGGCTCCTACTATGGCTACACCTTC	CATSRDVEGSYYGYTF
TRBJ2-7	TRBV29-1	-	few	TGCAGCGTGTTCTTGGGGAACCGAGGGGAGCAGTACTTC	CSVFLGNRGEQYF
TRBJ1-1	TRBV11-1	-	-	TGTGCCAGCAGCTTAGATTACAGGGTCACTGAAGCTTTCTTT	CASSLDYRVTEAFF
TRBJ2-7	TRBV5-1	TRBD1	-	TGCGCCAGCAGCATGGACAGGATCTACGAGCAGTACTTC	CASSMDRIYEQYF
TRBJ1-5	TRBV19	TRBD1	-	TGTGCCAGTAGTATGTTAGGGGGCGGTCAGCCCCAGCATTTT	CASSMLGGGQPQHF
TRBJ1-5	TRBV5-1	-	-	TGCGCCAGCAGCTTGGCCTTGGGGAGAGATCAGCCCCAGCATTTT	CASSLALGRDQPQHF
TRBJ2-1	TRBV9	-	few	TGTGCCAGCAGCGTAGATCTGAGCTCCTACAATGAGCAGTTCTTC	CASSVDLSSYNEQFF
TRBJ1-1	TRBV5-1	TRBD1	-	TGCGCCAGCAGCACCGACAGGGATGGGAGCACTGAAGCTTTCTTT	CASSTDRDGSTEAFF
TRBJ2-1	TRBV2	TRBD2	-	TGTGCCAGAAGGAGGACTAGCGGGACCAATGAGCAGTTCTTC	CARRRTSGTNEQFF
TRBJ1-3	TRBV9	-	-	TGTGCCAGCAGCGTAGAGGACAGACGAAACACCATATATTTT	CASSVEDRRNTIYF
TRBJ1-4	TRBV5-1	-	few	TGCGCCAGCAGCTTGGGGCGGGAAAAACTGTTTTTT	CASSLGREKLFF
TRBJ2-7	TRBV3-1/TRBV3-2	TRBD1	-	TGTGCCAGCAGCCAACCGTCTCGGGGACAGGTGTACTTC	CASSQPSRGQVYF
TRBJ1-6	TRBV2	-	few	TGTGCCAGCAGTCAAACAGGAGATACCAATTCACCCCTCCACTTT	CASSQTGDTNSPLHF